This passage covers 8 T cell receptor beta chains from one sample sequenced in a study of CXCR3-negative and CXCR3-positive naive CD8 T cells. The libraries of TRB cDNA were prepared using 5' RACE with UMI labels. TCRdb reanalyzed the 5' RACE reads, giving one entry per CDR3 protein sequence and no DNA. This sample contains roughly 48,000 distinct CDR3 sequences. Sequences were obtained from memory CD8+ T cells from blood. The receptors were gathered from a human donor in good health. Some clones in this sample may be carry-over from other donors' samples.

In terms of frequency, this clonotype is medium-sized. The chain employs TRBV6-2 or TRBV6-3 and TRBJ2-3; checking the TCRdb D call of TRBD1 is not possible without DNA. The V gene's germline CDR1 is MNHEY and CDR2 SVGEGT. CDR3 length equals 15 residues. This CDR3 reads CASSYGDRGADTQYF.

This chain links TRBV6-5 with TRBJ1-1; checking the TCRdb D call of TRBD1 is not possible without DNA. The CDR3 is 16 amino acids. Germline V CDR1 and CDR2: MNHEY, SVGAGI. CDR3 sequence reads: CASRPGTAYLNTEAFF.

The rearrangement joins TRBV7-8 to TRBJ1-4; TCRdb names TRBD1, which stays unverified in the absence of DNA. The V gene's germline CDR1 is SGHVS and CDR2 FQNEAQ. The CDR3 extends over 16 amino acids. The CDR3 sequence: CASSSHRQAPDEKLFF.

The chain links TRBV12-3 or TRBV12-4 to TRBJ1-4. This CDR3 region has 13 residues. CDR3 in amino acids: CASSSAADEKLFF.

The V gene is TRBV5-1, the J gene TRBJ2-3; TCRdb proposes TRBD2, but this gene call is untestable without DNA. The CDR3 runs to 15 residues. In germline, CDR1 is SGHRS, CDR2 YFSETQ. CDR3 loop: CASSLDGTAGDTQYF.

V gene TRBV6-2 or TRBV6-3 combines with J gene TRBJ2-1; with no DNA, the TCRdb D assignment of TRBD1 cannot be verified. Germline loops: CDR1 MNHEY, CDR2 SVGEGT. CDR3 length equals 12 residues. The chain's CDR3 is CASTALGDEQFF.

The chain is built from TRBV27 and TRBJ1-1; there is no DNA to check the TCRdb D call of TRBD1. Looked up from germline, CDR1 is MNHEY and CDR2 is SMNVEV (reference sequence). The CDR3 runs 12 residues. This chain's CDR3 is CASRTGRTEAFF.

The gene calls are TRBV20-1 and TRBJ2-1; without DNA, the TCRdb call of TRBD1 cannot be checked. The CDR3 runs to 15 residues. Germline CDR1 reads DFQATT; CDR2 reads SNEGSKA (reference sequence). The CDR3 spells CSATSIQGMNDEQFF.